This T cell receptor (beta chain) stems from a study of T cells after yellow fever vaccination. In making TCR cDNA, 5'RACE template switching added a universal primer site and UMIs to it. A single record per CDR3 protein comes from TCRdb applying MiXCR to the 5' RACE reads. The table lists 450,000 to 650,000 distinct CDR3 sequences, about 13% of them singletons. This clonotype has a handful of counts. Its cognate antigen is unknown. Study-wide points: Post-booster reappearance was seen for most primary-vaccination clones (just under 97% CD4, around 91% CD8). Clonotypes shared by both compartments, CD4 and CD8, made up a small share.

Trimming removed 4 bases at V and 0 bases at J, with 15 bases between. Germline V gene data show CDR1 as SGHRS and CDR2 as YFSETQ. This CDR3 contains 16 residues. The chain recombines TRBV5-1 with TRBJ2-3; D perhaps matches TRBD2 (6 bases). The specimen comprised PBMCs, sampled on the day of the yellow fever booster vaccination. The sequence came from a man in his thirties or forties who received the YFV17D yellow fever vaccine. CDR3 DNA sequence: TGCGCCAGCAGCCCGGGGACTTCTTCTAGCACAGATACGCAGTATTTT. It encodes CASSPGTSSSTDTQYF.